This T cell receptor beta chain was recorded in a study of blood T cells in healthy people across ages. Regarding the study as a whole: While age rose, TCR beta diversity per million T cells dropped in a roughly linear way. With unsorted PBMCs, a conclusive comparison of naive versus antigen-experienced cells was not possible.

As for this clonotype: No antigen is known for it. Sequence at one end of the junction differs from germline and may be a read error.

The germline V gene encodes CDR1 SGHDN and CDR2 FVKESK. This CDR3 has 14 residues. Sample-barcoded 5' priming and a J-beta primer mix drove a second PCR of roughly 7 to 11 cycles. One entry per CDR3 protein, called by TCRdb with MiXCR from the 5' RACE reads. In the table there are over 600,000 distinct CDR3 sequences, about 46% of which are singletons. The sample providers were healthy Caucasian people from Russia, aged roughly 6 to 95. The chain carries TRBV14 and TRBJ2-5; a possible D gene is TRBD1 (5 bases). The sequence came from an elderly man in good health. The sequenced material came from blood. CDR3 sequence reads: CAGSQPSGYETQYF. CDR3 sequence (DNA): TGTGCCGGCAGCCAGCCTTCAGGGTATGAGACCCAGTACTTC.